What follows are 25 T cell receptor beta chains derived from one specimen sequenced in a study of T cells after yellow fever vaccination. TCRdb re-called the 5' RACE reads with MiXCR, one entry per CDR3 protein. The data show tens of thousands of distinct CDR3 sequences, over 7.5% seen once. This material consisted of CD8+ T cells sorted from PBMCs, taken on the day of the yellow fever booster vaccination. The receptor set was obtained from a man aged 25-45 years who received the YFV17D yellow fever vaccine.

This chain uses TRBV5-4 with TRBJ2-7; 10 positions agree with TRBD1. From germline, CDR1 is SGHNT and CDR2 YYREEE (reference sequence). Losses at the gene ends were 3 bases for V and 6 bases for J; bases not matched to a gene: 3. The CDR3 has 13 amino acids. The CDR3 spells CASSSTGGGEQYF. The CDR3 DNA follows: TGTGCCAGCAGCTCGACAGGGGGCGGCGAGCAGTACTTC.

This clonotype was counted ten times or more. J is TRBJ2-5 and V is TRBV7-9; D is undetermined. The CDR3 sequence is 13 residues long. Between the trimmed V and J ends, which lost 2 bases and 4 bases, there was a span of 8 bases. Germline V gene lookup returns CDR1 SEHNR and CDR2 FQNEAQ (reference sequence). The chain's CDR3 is CASSLLGPETQYF. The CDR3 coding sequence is TGTGCCAGCAGCTTACTTGGTCCAGAGACCCAGTACTTC.

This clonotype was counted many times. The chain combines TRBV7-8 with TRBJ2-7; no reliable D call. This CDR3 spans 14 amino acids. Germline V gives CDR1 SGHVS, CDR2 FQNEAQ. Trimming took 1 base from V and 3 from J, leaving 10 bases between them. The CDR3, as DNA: TGTGCCAGCAGCTTAGAAATAGGGAACTACGAGCAGTACTTC. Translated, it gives CASSLEIGNYEQYF.

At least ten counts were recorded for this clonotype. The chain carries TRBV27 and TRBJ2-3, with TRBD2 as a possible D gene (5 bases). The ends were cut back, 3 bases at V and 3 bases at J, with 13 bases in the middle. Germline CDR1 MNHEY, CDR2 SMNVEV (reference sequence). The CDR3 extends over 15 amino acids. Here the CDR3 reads CASSFRGSGTDTQYF. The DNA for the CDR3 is TGTGCCAGCAGTTTTCGTGGGAGTGGAACAGATACGCAGTATTTT.

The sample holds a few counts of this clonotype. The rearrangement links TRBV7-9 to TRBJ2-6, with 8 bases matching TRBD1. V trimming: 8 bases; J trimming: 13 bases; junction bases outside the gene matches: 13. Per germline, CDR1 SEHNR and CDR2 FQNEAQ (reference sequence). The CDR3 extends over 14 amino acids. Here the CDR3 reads CASGGQEATRVLTF. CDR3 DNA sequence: TGTGCCAGCGGGGGACAGGAAGCGACAAGGGTCCTGACTTTC.

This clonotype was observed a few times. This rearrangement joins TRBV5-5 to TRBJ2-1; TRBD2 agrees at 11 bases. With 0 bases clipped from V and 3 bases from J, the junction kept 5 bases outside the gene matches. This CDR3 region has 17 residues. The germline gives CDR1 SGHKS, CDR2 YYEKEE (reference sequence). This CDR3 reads CASSLELTSGIYNEQFF. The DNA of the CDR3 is TGTGCCAGCAGCTTGGAGTTGACTAGCGGGATCTACAATGAGCAGTTCTTC. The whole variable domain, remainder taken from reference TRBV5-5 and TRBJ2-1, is DAGVTQSPTHLIKTRGQQVTLRCSPISGHKSVSWYQQVLGQGPQFIFQYYEKEERGRGNFPDRFSARQFPNYSSELNVNALLLGDSALYLCASSLELTSGIYNEQFFGPGTRLTVL.

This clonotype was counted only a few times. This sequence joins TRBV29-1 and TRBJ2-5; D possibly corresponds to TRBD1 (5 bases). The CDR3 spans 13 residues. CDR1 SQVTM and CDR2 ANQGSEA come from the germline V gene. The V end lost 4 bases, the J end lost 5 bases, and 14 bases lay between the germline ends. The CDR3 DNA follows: TGCAGCGTTGCGTGGGGCCCCGCGGAGACCCAGTACTTC. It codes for CSVAWGPAETQYF.

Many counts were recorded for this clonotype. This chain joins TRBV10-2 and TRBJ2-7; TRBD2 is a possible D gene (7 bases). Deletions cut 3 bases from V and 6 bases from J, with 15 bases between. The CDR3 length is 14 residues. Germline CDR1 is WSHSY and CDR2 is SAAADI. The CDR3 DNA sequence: TGCGCCAGCAGTGAAGGGAGGGGGTACAGCGAGCAGTACTTC. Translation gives CASSEGRGYSEQYF.

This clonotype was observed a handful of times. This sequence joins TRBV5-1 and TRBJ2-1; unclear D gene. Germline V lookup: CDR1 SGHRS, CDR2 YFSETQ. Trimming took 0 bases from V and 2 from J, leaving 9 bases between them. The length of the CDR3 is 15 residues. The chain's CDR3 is CASSLGNPPYNEQFF. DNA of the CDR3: TGCGCCAGCAGCTTGGGAAACCCACCCTACAATGAGCAGTTCTTC.

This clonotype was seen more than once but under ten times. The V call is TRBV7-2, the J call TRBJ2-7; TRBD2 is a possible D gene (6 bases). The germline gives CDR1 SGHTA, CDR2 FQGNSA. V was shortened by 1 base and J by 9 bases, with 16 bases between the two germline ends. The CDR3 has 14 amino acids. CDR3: CASSLGPPGGRQYF. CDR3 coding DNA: TGTGCCAGCAGCTTAGGCCCCCCCGGGGGACGGCAGTACTTC.

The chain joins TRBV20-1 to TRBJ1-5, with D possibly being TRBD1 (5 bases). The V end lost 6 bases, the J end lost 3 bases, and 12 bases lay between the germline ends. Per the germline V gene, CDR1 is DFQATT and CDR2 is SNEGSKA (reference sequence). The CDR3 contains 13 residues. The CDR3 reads CSANDGANQPQHF. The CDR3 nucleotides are TGCAGTGCCAATGACGGGGCCAATCAGCCCCAGCATTTT.

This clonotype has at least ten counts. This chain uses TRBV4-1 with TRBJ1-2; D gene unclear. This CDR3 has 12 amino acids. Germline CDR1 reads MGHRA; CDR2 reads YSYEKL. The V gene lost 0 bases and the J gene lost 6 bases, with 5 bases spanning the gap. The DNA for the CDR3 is TGCGCCAGCAGCCAAGATGGCGATGGCTACACCTTC. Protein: CASSQDGDGYTF.

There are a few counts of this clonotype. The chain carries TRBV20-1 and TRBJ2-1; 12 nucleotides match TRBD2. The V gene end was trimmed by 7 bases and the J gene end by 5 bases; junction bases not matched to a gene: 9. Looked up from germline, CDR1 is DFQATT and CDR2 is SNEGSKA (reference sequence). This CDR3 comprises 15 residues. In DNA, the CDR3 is TGCAGTGTGGGCCCGGGACTAGCGGGTGACAATGAGCAGTTCTTC. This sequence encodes CSVGPGLAGDNEQFF.

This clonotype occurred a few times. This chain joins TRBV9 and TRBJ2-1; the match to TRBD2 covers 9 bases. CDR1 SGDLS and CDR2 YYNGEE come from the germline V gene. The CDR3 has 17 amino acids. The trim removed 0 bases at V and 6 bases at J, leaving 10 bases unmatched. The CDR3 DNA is TGTGCCAGCAGCGTAGACGGAGCGGGAGGTCCTCTCAATGAGCAGTTCTTC. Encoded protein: CASSVDGAGGPLNEQFF.

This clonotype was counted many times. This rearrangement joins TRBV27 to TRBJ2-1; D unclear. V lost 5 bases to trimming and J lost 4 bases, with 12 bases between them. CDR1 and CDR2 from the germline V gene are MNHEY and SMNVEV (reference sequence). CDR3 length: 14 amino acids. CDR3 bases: TGTGCCAGCAGTCCCCCGGACGCATACAATGAGCAGTTCTTC. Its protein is CASSPPDAYNEQFF.

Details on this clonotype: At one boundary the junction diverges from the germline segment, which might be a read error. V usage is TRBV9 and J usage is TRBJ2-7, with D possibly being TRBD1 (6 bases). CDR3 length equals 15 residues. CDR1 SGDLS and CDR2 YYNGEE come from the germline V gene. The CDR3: CSSSVSGAPPYEQYF. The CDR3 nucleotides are TGTTCCAGCAGCGTTTCAGGGGCCCCCCCCTACGAGCAGTACTTC.

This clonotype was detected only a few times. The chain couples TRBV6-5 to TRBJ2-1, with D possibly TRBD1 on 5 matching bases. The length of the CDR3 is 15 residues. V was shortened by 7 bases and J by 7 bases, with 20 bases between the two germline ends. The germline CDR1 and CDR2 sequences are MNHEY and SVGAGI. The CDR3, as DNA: TGTGCCAGCACCTACTCAATTGGGGCTACAAATGAGCAGTTCTTC. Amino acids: CASTYSIGATNEQFF.

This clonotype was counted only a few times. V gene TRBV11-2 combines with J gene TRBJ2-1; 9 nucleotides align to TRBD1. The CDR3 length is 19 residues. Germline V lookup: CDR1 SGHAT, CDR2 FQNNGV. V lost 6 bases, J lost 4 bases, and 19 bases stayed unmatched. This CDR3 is CASRPYRGPYRSLYNEQFF. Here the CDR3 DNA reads TGTGCCAGCAGGCCATACAGGGGGCCTTACCGATCTCTGTACAATGAGCAGTTCTTC.

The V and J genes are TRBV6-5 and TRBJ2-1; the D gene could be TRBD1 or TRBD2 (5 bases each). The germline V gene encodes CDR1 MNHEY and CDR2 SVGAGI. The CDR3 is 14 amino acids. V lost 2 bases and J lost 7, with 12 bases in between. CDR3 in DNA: TGTGCCAGCAGTTACGGGCCCGAGGGGAATGAGCAGTTCTTC. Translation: CASSYGPEGNEQFF.

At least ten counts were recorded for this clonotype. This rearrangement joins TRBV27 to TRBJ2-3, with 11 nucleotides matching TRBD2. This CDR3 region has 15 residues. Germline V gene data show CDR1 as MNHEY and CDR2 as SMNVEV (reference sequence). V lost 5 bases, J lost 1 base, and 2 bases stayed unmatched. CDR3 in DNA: TGTGCCAGCAGTCCGGGACTAGCGGGCACAGATACGCAGTATTTT. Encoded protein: CASSPGLAGTDTQYF.

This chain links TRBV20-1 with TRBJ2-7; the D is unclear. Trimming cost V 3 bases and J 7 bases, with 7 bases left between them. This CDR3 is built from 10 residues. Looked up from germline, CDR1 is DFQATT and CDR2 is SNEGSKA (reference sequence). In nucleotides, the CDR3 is TGCAGTGCTAGGAGTGGGGAGCAGTACTTC. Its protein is CSARSGEQYF.

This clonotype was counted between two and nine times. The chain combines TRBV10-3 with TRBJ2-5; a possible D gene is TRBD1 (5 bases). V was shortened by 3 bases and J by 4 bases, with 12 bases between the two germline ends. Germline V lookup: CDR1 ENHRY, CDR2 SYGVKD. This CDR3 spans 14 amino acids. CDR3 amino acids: CAISDSGSGETQYF. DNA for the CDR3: TGTGCCATCAGTGACTCAGGGTCGGGAGAGACCCAGTACTTC.

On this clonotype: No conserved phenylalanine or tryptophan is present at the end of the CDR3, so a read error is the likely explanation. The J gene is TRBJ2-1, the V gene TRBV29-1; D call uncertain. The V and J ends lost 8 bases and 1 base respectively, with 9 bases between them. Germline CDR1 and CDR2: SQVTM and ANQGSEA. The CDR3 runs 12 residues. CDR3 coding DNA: TGCAGCTGCCCGGCGTCCTACAATGAGCAGTTCCTC. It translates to CSCPASYNEQFL.

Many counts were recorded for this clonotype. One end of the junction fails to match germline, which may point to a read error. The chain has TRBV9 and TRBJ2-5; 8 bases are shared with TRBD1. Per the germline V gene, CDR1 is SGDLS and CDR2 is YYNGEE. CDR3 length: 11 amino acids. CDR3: CASSTGQGLHF. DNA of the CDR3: TGTGCCAGCAGCACCGGACAGGGCCTGCACTTC. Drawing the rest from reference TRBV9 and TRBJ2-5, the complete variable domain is DSGVTQTPKHLITATGQRVTLRCSPRSGDLSVYWYQQSLDQGLQFLIQYYNGEERAKGNILERFSAQQFPDLHSELNLSSLELGDSALYFCASSTGQGLHFGPGTRLLVL.

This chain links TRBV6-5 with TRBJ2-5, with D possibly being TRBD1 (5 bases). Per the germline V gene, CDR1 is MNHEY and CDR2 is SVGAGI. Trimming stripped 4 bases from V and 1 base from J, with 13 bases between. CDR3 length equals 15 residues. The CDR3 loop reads CASSLSGRAQETQYF. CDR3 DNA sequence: TGTGCCAGCAGTTTATCCGGCAGGGCCCAAGAGACCCAGTACTTC.